This T cell receptor beta chain was found in a study of blood T cell repertoires in COVID-19. Whole-study context: Specimens from acute and convalescent COVID-19 originated in the United States, Italy and Spain.

Using immunoSEQ multiplex PCR, the repertoire was profiled, and TCRdb retains in-frame clones only, with some absent. The sample has about 150,000 clones; approximately 80% are singletons. V shed 4 bases, J shed 1 base, and the junction held 4 bases outside the gene matches. Germline CDR1 KGHSH, CDR2 LQKENI. The CDR3 loop spans 14 amino acids. The origin of this receptor is a woman aged 80 or over with acute or convalescent COVID-19. Material: peripheral blood. The chain couples TRBV18 to TRBJ2-7; 7 positions match TRBD1. CDR3 bases: TGTGCCAGCTCACTACGGGACAGATCCTACGAGCAGTACTTC. Protein product: CASSLRDRSYEQYF.